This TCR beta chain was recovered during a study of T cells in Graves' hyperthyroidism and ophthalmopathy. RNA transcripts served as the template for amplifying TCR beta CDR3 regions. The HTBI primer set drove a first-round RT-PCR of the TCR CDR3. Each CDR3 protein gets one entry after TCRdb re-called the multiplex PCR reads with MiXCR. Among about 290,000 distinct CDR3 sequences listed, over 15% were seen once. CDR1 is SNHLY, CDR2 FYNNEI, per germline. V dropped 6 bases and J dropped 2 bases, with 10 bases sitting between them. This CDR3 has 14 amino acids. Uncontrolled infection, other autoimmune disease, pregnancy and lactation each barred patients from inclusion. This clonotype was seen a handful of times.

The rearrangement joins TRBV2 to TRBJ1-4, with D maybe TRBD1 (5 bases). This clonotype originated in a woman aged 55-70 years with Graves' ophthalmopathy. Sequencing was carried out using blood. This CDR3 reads CASRGGGTNEKLFF. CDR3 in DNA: TGTGCCAGCAGGGGTGGGGGGACTAATGAAAAACTGTTTTTT.